These 9 T cell receptor beta chains originate from one sample sequenced in a study of T cell repertoires in cytomegalovirus infection. No cognate antigen is known for these TCRs. One entry per CDR3 protein results from TCRdb running MiXCR on the reads. The sample has 700,000 to 850,000 distinct CDR3 sequences; over 25% are singletons. This specimen was cultured CD8+ T cells from PBMCs, taken from culture after CMV antigen stimulation. Receptor source: a human donor in good health (CMV status not recorded). Some clones in this sample may be carry-over from other donors' samples.

V usage is TRBV2 and J usage is TRBJ2-1; 8 bases are a match to TRBD2. The V segment lost 2 bases and the J segment 8 bases; nucleotides outside the gene matches: 8. CDR1 and CDR2 (germline): SNHLY, FYNNEI. The CDR3 length is 15 residues. CDR3 sequence (DNA): TGTGCCAGCAGTGAAACGGGACTAGTCGCGGATGAGCAGTTCTTC. Its translation is CASSETGLVADEQFF. Drawing the rest from reference TRBV2 and TRBJ2-1, the complete variable domain is EPEVTQTPSHQVTQMGQEVILRCVPISNHLYFYWYRQILGQKVEFLVSFYNNEISEKSEIFDDQFSVERPDGSNFTLKIRSTKLEDSAMYFCASSETGLVADEQFFGPGTRLTVL.

In its sample, this clonotype was seen a few times. V and J are TRBV6-1 and TRBJ2-1; TRBD1 matches at 12 bases. Germline CDR1 MNHNS, CDR2 SASEGT. V was clipped by 9 bases and J by 10 bases; unmatched bases: 7. There are 13 residues in the CDR3. CDR3 in DNA: TGTGCCAGTCCGGGACAGGGGGCCTTCGAGCAGTTCTTC. Translated: CASPGQGAFEQFF.

This clonotype was seen more than once but under ten times. This chain links TRBV7-6 with TRBJ2-5; no reliable D call. The CDR3 contains 15 residues. V was shortened by 4 bases and J by 0 bases, with 12 bases between the two germline ends. Germline CDR1 and CDR2: SGHVS and FNYEAQ. CDR3 in amino acids: CASSSWTDYQETQYF. The CDR3 nucleotides are TGTGCCAGCAGCTCTTGGACCGATTACCAAGAGACCCAGTACTTC.

This clonotype was observed a few times. The chain uses TRBV5-5 and TRBJ1-1; weak D call: TRBD1 (6 bases). V lost 4 bases, J lost 3 bases, and 16 bases lay in between. This CDR3 is built from 15 residues. Germline values: CDR1 SGHKS, CDR2 YYEKEE (reference sequence). The CDR3 DNA is TGTGCCAGCAGCGGGCCTAACAGGGTTGACACTGAAGCTTTCTTT. Translating it yields CASSGPNRVDTEAFF.

This chain joins TRBV27 and TRBJ2-1; D remains unclear. V lost 5 bases to trimming and J lost 1 base, with 6 bases between them. This CDR3 is built from 13 residues. CDR1 and CDR2 from the germline V gene are MNHEY and SMNVEV (reference sequence). CDR3 bases: TGTGCCAGCAGTACGGCGTCCTACAATGAGCAGTTCTTC. Its translation is CASSTASYNEQFF.

The V gene is TRBV7-8, the J gene TRBJ1-2; D call uncertain. V lost 1 base and J lost 0, with 9 bases in between. Germline CDR1 SGHVS, CDR2 FQNEAQ. There are 15 residues in the CDR3. Here the CDR3 DNA reads TGTGCCAGCAGCTTAGATCTAACACCTAACTATGGCTACACCTTC. Translating gives CASSLDLTPNYGYTF.

V and J are TRBV4-3 and TRBJ1-1; D remains ambiguous. Germline V gene lookup returns CDR1 LGHNA and CDR2 YSLEER. V lost 1 base and J 1 base, leaving 7 bases between the germline ends. The CDR3 runs to 14 residues. CDR3 nucleotide sequence: TGCGCCAGCAGCCAAGTAGACGGGAACACTGAAGCTTTCTTT. Protein sequence: CASSQVDGNTEAFF.

The chain uses TRBV19 and TRBJ2-1, with D tentatively TRBD1 (6 bases). The length of the CDR3 is 13 residues. The V gene lost 4 bases and the J gene lost 8 bases, with 12 bases spanning the gap. From germline, CDR1 is LNHDA and CDR2 SQIVND (reference sequence). The CDR3 loop reads CASSTGQTYEQFF. CDR3 DNA: TGTGCCAGTAGTACTGGACAGACCTATGAGCAGTTCTTC.

A few counts support this clonotype. This chain links TRBV4-2 with TRBJ2-1; D possibly corresponds to TRBD2 (7 bases). CDR3 length equals 15 residues. The germline V and J ends were trimmed by 0 bases and 2 bases, with 8 bases remaining between them. Looked up from germline, CDR1 is LGHNA and CDR2 is YNFKEQ. CDR3 DNA: TGTGCCAGCAGCCAAGACGGGGGGCCCTACAATGAGCAGTTCTTC. This sequence encodes CASSQDGGPYNEQFF.